This paragraph covers one TCR beta chain sequence. The antigen remains unidentified. Sampled while nominally healthy, donors likely had unrecorded immune exposures. This entry belongs to a study of cytomegalovirus exposure and HLA in healthy donors. General observations from the study: It was assumed in the presence/absence analyses that sequencing depth was roughly uniform across donors.

Researchers ran the PCR with 60 Vbeta and 13 Jbeta primers. Assay: immunoSEQ multiplex PCR; the TCRdb copy retains only in-frame clones and omits some. This table has some 120,000 clones, around 86% appearing once. This receptor was obtained from a woman under 40 in good health and CMV-seronegative. Material for sequencing was PBMCs.

CDR3 DNA sequence: TGTGCCAGTAGTGTAGGGACAGGGGCGGACACCGGGGAGCTGTTTTTT. Protein product: CASSVGTGADTGELFF. V and J are TRBV19 and TRBJ2-2; 10 bases match TRBD1. This CDR3 has 16 amino acids. J was trimmed by 3 bases and V by 5 bases; bases with no gene match: 6. Germline V gives CDR1 LNHDA, CDR2 SQIVND (reference sequence).